Below, 28 T cell receptor beta chains from the same sample are listed, as sequenced in a study of T cell responses to AZD1222 COVID-19 vaccine. The data were produced by immunoSEQ multiplex PCR, yet TCRdb's version contains in-frame clones alone and is incomplete. The profile covers roughly 100,000 clones, with over 80% appearing a single time and more than 6.5% taken by the ten largest. The source was peripheral blood, collected on day 0 of AZD1222 vaccination. These receptor sequences come from an adult in good health.

This clone has only a few counts. This rearrangement joins TRBV15 to TRBJ2-3; 14 bases fit TRBD2. The ends lost 5 bases at V and 4 bases at J; junction bases unmatched: 11. This CDR3 comprises 18 residues. CDR1 is LNHNV, CDR2 YYDKDF, per germline (reference sequence). CDR3: CATSSEVRLAGGADTQYF. The CDR3 coding sequence is TGTGCCACCAGCTCCGAAGTCAGACTAGCGGGAGGGGCAGATACGCAGTATTTT.

V gene TRBV10-1 combines with J gene TRBJ1-1, with TRBD1 identical over 7 bases. The CDR3 runs to 16 residues. CDR1 and CDR2 (germline): WNHNN, SYGVQD (reference sequence). Losses at the gene ends were 3 bases for V and 1 base for J; bases not matched to a gene: 8. The chain's CDR3 is CASSESRGTANTEAFF. The CDR3 nucleotides read TGCGCCAGCAGTGAAAGTCGAGGGACAGCGAACACTGAAGCTTTCTTT.

This clone appeared once. V gene TRBV6-2 or TRBV6-3 combines with J gene TRBJ1-5; the D is unclear. V was shortened by 5 bases and J by 0 bases, with 8 bases between the two germline ends. This CDR3 spans 14 amino acids. Germline lookup yields CDR1 MNHEY and CDR2 SVGEGT. The DNA of the CDR3 is TGTGCCAGCAGTAGGTTGTATAGCAATCAGCCCCAGCATTTT. Residues: CASSRLYSNQPQHF.

This rearrangement joins TRBV20-1 to TRBJ2-7; no clear D gene. Germline CDR1 and CDR2: DFQATT and SNEGSKA (reference sequence). Deletions cut 6 bases from V and 6 bases from J, with 12 bases between. The length of the CDR3 is 11 residues. CDR3 coding DNA: TGCAGTGCCCCTAGGGCCTCCGAGCAGTACTTC. Protein sequence: CSAPRASEQYF.

The chain couples TRBV4-3 to TRBJ2-2, with D tentatively TRBD2 (6 bases). V was clipped by 4 bases and J by 6 bases, with 12 bases between them. The CDR3 is 14 residues long. Germline V gene data show CDR1 as LGHNA and CDR2 as YSLEER. The CDR3 region has the DNA TGCGCCAGCAGCCGCGGGGAAGCATCCGGGGAGCTGTTTTTT. Protein sequence: CASSRGEASGELFF.

The rearrangement joins TRBV28 to TRBJ1-5; unclear D gene. This CDR3 is 15 amino acids long. With 5 bases removed from V and 2 bases from J, the gap between germline ends came to 13 bases. Germline V lookup: CDR1 MDHEN, CDR2 SYDVKM. For the CDR3, the DNA is TGTGCCAGCAGTGAGACTGGTCTAGGCAATCAGCCCCAGCATTTT. Amino acids: CASSETGLGNQPQHF.

The chain combines TRBV13 with TRBJ2-3, with D perhaps matching TRBD1 (5 bases). The CDR3 covers 15 residues. The V gene's germline CDR1 is PRHDT and CDR2 FYEKMQ (reference sequence). V dropped 2 bases and J dropped 12 bases, with 21 bases sitting between them. CDR3 region: CASSLIRVTPGPQYF. For the CDR3, the DNA is TGTGCCAGCAGCTTAATCAGGGTAACCCCAGGGCCTCAGTATTTT.

The table lists this clone with a count of one. The chain couples TRBV29-1 to TRBJ1-3; D is possibly TRBD1 (5 bases). V lost 4 bases and J lost 0, with 13 bases in between. The CDR3 covers 15 residues. Germline V CDR1 and CDR2: SQVTM, ANQGSEA. CDR3 residues: CSVVGDRGSGNTIYF. For the CDR3, the DNA is TGCAGCGTTGTAGGAGACAGAGGCTCTGGAAACACCATATATTTT.

The CDR3 DNA follows: TGTGCCAGCAAGGGCGGGAACGTACAAGAGACCCAGTACTTC. Translated: CASKGGNVQETQYF. This sequence joins TRBV27 and TRBJ2-5; TRBD2 might be the D (6 bases). CDR1 is MNHEY and CDR2 is SMNVEV in the germline V gene (reference sequence). Between the trimmed V and J ends, which lost 7 bases and 2 bases, there was a span of 14 bases. This CDR3 has 14 residues.

The rearrangement uses TRBV27 and TRBJ1-6, with D perhaps matching TRBD1 (6 bases). The CDR3 covers 15 residues. Trimming stripped 7 bases from V and 6 bases from J, with 16 bases between. Germline assignment: CDR1 MNHEY and CDR2 SMNVEV (reference sequence). Here the CDR3 reads CASTLGGSGNSPLHF. The CDR3 DNA is TGTGCCAGCACCCTAGGGGGTTCGGGTAATTCACCCCTCCACTTT.

The rearrangement uses TRBV4-3 and TRBJ2-3, with 8 nucleotides matching TRBD2. The CDR3 totals 14 residues. CDR1 and CDR2 from the germline V gene are LGHNA and YSLEER. The trim removed 6 bases at V and 2 bases at J, leaving 4 bases unmatched. Here the CDR3 reads CASRLAVHTDTQYF. The DNA for the CDR3 is TGCGCCAGCAGACTAGCGGTCCACACAGATACGCAGTATTTT.

The CDR3 spells CASNSNRGLGNQPQHF. DNA for the CDR3: TGTGCCAGCAATAGTAACAGGGGGCTGGGCAATCAGCCCCAGCATTTT. The rearrangement uses TRBV2 and TRBJ1-5; 9 bases map to TRBD1. V dropped 7 bases and J dropped 2; count of bases not matched to a gene: 9. CDR1 SNHLY and CDR2 FYNNEI come from the germline V gene. CDR3 length: 16 amino acids.

V and J are TRBV30 and TRBJ1-2; D is possibly TRBD1 (6 bases). The V end lost 2 bases, the J end lost 2 bases, and 15 bases lay between the germline ends. Germline V gene lookup returns CDR1 GTSNPN and CDR2 SVGIG (reference sequence). CDR3 length: 15 amino acids. The CDR3 region has the DNA TGTGCCTGGAGTCGGGGCCGGACAGAGAACTATGGCTACACCTTC. Translation gives CAWSRGRTENYGYTF.

The chain is built from TRBV7-2 and TRBJ2-2; 7 bases are shared with TRBD1. V was clipped by 4 bases and J by 6 bases; unmatched bases: 5. CDR1 and CDR2 (germline): SGHTA, FQGNSA. The CDR3 is made up of 14 amino acids. The CDR3 DNA follows: TGTGCCAGCAGCTATCAACAGGGGCCCGGGGAGCTGTTTTTT. Its translation: CASSYQQGPGELFF.

The chain recombines TRBV6-5 with TRBJ2-7; TRBD1 agrees at 7 bases. Trimming removed 6 bases from V and 3 bases from J; junction bases left unmatched: 5. CDR1 MNHEY and CDR2 SVGAGI come from the germline V gene. The CDR3 consists of 13 residues. The CDR3: CASRPGQNYEQYF. The CDR3 DNA follows: TGTGCCAGCAGGCCGGGACAGAACTACGAGCAGTACTTC.

This clone was found once. The chain employs TRBV15 and TRBJ1-5; the D gene is possibly TRBD1 (6 bases). The V and J ends lost 3 bases and 0 bases respectively, with 21 bases between them. CDR1 LNHNV and CDR2 YYDKDF come from the germline V gene (reference sequence). The CDR3 spans 19 residues. CDR3 in DNA: TGTGCCACCAGCAGGGTAACAGGGACTGTGCTACCTAGCAATCAGCCCCAGCATTTT. Translated, it gives CATSRVTGTVLPSNQPQHF.

The chain combines TRBV3-1 (or the pseudogene TRBV3-2) with TRBJ1-4; 8 nucleotides match TRBD1. Looked up from germline, CDR1 is LGHDT and CDR2 is YNNKEL (reference sequence). This CDR3 is 13 amino acids long. With 1 base clipped from V and 15 bases from J, the junction kept 7 bases outside the gene matches. Here the CDR3 DNA reads TGTGCCAGCAGCCAAGTACAGGGGGTGGAGGTGTTTTTT. Translating it yields CASSQVQGVEVFF.

V and J are TRBV5-1 and TRBJ1-1; D ambiguous. Between the trimmed V and J ends, which lost 4 bases and 5 bases, there was a span of 12 bases. Germline V gene sequence: CDR1 SGHRS, CDR2 YFSETQ. This CDR3 has 13 amino acids. As DNA, the CDR3 is TGCGCCAGCAGCCTGTATCAGAGAACTGAAGCTTTCTTT. It codes for CASSLYQRTEAFF.

The V call is TRBV19, the J call TRBJ1-2; D not certain. Germline lookup yields CDR1 LNHDA and CDR2 SQIVND (reference sequence). Trimming cost V 7 bases and J 1 base, with 13 bases left between them. The CDR3 runs to 14 residues. The CDR3 region has the DNA TGTGCCAGTACCCCATTGGGAGTTAACTATGGCTACACCTTC. It encodes CASTPLGVNYGYTF.

This clone came up once. CDR3 DNA sequence: TGTGCCAGCTCACCACCGTCTCGCAGGGAAAGAGGTTGGACCGGGGAGCTGTTTTTT. It translates to CASSPPSRRERGWTGELFF. The genes are TRBV18 and TRBJ2-2; D is perhaps TRBD1 (5 bases). The V gene's germline CDR1 is KGHSH and CDR2 LQKENI. The CDR3 is 19 amino acids. The V end lost 0 bases, the J end lost 5 bases, and 22 bases lay between the germline ends. Full variable domain (remainder filled in from reference TRBV18 and TRBJ2-2): NAGVMQNPRHLVRRRGQEARLRCSPMKGHSHVYWYRQLPEEGLKFMVYLQKENIIDESGMPKERFSAEFPKEGPSILRIQQVVRGDSAAYFCASSPPSRRERGWTGELFFGEGSRLTVL.

Regarding this clone: A much more abundant neighbour one base away suggests this may be a read error. The CDR3 DNA sequence: TGTGCCAGCTCCCGACTAATTTCCGCAGATACGCAGTATTTT. Translated, it gives CASSRLISADTQYF. This chain links TRBV2 with TRBJ2-3; TRBD2 is a possible D gene (5 bases). Trimming stripped 8 bases from V and 4 bases from J, with 16 bases between. The CDR3 has 14 amino acids. CDR1 is SNHLY and CDR2 is FYNNEI in the germline V gene.

The chain is built from TRBV7-2 and TRBJ2-7; 8 nucleotides align to TRBD2. Germline lookup yields CDR1 SGHTA and CDR2 FQGNSA. The V and J ends lost 4 bases and 1 base, in that order; junction bases with no gene match: 6. The CDR3 has 15 amino acids. The CDR3 DNA is TGTGCCAGCAGCTCGGATTCGGGGGGGTCCTACGAGCAGTACTTC. Encoded protein: CASSSDSGGSYEQYF.

The CDR3 loop reads CSARKREAFF. The CDR3, as DNA: TGCAGTGCTAGAAAGAGGGAAGCTTTCTTT. The chain has TRBV20-1 and TRBJ1-1, with no clear D. This CDR3 region has 10 residues. The V and J ends lost 2 bases and 8 bases respectively, with 6 bases between them. Germline CDR1 and CDR2: DFQATT and SNEGSKA (reference sequence).

The chain employs TRBV6-6 and TRBJ2-3; tentative D call: TRBD2 (6 bases). Between the trimmed V and J ends, which lost 2 bases and 7 bases, there was a span of 13 bases. CDR1 and CDR2 (germline): MNHNY, SVGAGI (reference sequence). This CDR3 spans 14 amino acids. The CDR3 protein is CASSYEGGPYTQYF. The CDR3 nucleotides are TGTGCCAGCAGTTACGAGGGAGGCCCGTATACGCAGTATTTT.

The V call is TRBV19, the J call TRBJ1-1; D ambiguous. The CDR3 sequence is 11 residues long. The V gene lost 8 bases and the J gene lost 0 bases, with 4 bases spanning the gap. Per germline, CDR1 LNHDA and CDR2 SQIVND (reference sequence). This CDR3 is CASSMNTEAFF. The CDR3 DNA reads TGTGCCAGTTCGATGAACACTGAAGCTTTCTTT. The variable domain in full, completed from reference TRBV19 and TRBJ1-1, reads DGGITQSPKYLFRKEGQNVTLSCEQNLNHDAMYWYRQDPGQGLRLIYYSQIVNDFQKGDIAEGYSVSREKKESFPLTVTSAQKNPTAFYLCASSMNTEAFFGQGTRLTVV.

This chain joins TRBV28 and TRBJ2-7; 9 positions agree with TRBD2. In germline, CDR1 is MDHEN, CDR2 SYDVKM. Trimming cost V 4 bases and J 4 bases; bases outside gene matches: 17. The CDR3 consists of 18 residues. CDR3 loop: CASSSLWGAGGFTYEQYF. The CDR3 bases are TGTGCCAGCAGTTCCCTTTGGGGAGCGGGGGGTTTCACTTACGAGCAGTACTTC.

J is TRBJ2-1 and V is TRBV9, with TRBD2 matching over 15 bases. Germline V CDR1 and CDR2: SGDLS, YYNGEE. With 4 bases clipped from V and 10 bases from J, the junction kept 9 bases outside the gene matches. The CDR3 loop spans 16 amino acids. The CDR3 sequence: CASSRWTSGGAWEQFF. CDR3 sequence (DNA): TGTGCCAGCAGCAGGTGGACTAGCGGGGGGGCCTGGGAGCAGTTCTTC.

The chain has TRBV2 and TRBJ1-1; 7 positions agree with TRBD1. With V trimmed by 4 bases and J by 3 bases, 5 bases remained unmatched. This CDR3 has 14 residues. Germline V gene sequence: CDR1 SNHLY, CDR2 FYNNEI. CDR3 nucleotides: TGTGCCAGCAGTGGACAGGGAGGGTACACTGAAGCTTTCTTT. Translated, it gives CASSGQGGYTEAFF. The entire variable domain, with the rest obtained from reference TRBV2 and TRBJ1-1, is as follows: EPEVTQTPSHQVTQMGQEVILRCVPISNHLYFYWYRQILGQKVEFLVSFYNNEISEKSEIFDDQFSVERPDGSNFTLKIRSTKLEDSAMYFCASSGQGGYTEAFFGQGTRLTVV.